A selection of T cell receptor beta chains follows, all from one sample in a study of blood T cell repertoires in COVID-19. Assay: immunoSEQ multiplex PCR; the TCRdb copy retains only in-frame clones and omits some. The sample lists around 250,000 clones, around nine tenths seen once, with around 1.5% in the top ten. Sequencing was done on a sample of peripheral blood. All receptors come from a woman in her sixties who had recovered from COVID-19. CDR3s include the opening cysteine and the closing phenylalanine or tryptophan. D genes are given only for firm matches. Clone size, where shown, is once, few, many, or a class for clones that have expanded.

size | length | J | D | V | DNA | CDR3
NA | 15 | TRBJ2-7 | TRBD1 | TRBV5-4 | TGTGCCAGCAGCTTGTTTGGGACAGGGACCTACGAGCAGTACTTC | CASSLFGTGTYEQYF
NA | 13 | TRBJ1-5 | NA | TRBV7-3 | TGTGCCAGCAGCCTGGAGATTAATCAGCCCCAGCATTTT | CASSLEINQPQHF
NA | 13 | TRBJ1-1 | TRBD1 | TRBV24-1 | TGTGCCACCAGTACTGGACAGGGCCCTGAAGCTTTCTTT | CATSTGQGPEAFF
NA | 18 | TRBJ1-5 | TRBD1 | TRBV2 | TGTGCCAGCAGTAGGACAGGGGGCCTGTACCTTAGCAATCAGCCCCAGCATTTT | CASSRTGGLYLSNQPQHF
NA | 15 | TRBJ1-5 | NA | TRBV19 | TGTGCCAGTAGTATGGGGCAGTATAGCAATCAGCCCCAGCATTTT | CASSMGQYSNQPQHF
few | 13 | TRBJ2-2 | NA | TRBV28 | TGTGCCAGCAGTAGCTACTACACCGGGGAGCTGTTTTTT | CASSSYYTGELFF
NA | 14 | TRBJ2-5 | NA | TRBV2 | TGTGCCAGCAGTCCTCGGGACACCCAAGAGACCCAGTACTTC | CASSPRDTQETQYF
NA | 11 | TRBJ1-1 | NA | TRBV29-1 | TGCAGCGTTGACTCCTACACTGAAGCTTTCTTT | CSVDSYTEAFF
NA | 16 | TRBJ1-2 | NA | TRBV3-1/TRBV3-2 | TGTGCCAGCAGCTTCCATTCAGGGGCGCCAAACTATGGCTACACCTTC | CASSFHSGAPNYGYTF
NA | 14 | TRBJ2-2 | NA | TRBV19 | TGTGCCAGTAATCACTTCAGGGGTCCCGGGGAGCTGTTTTTT | CASNHFRGPGELFF
NA | 13 | TRBJ2-1 | NA | TRBV29-1 | TGCAGCGTTCCGGGACACTATAACAATGAGCAGTTCTTC | CSVPGHYNNEQFF
NA | 15 | TRBJ1-2 | NA | TRBV27 | TGTGCCAGCAGTTTTGTAAACACAGTTAACTATGGCTACACCTTC | CASSFVNTVNYGYTF
NA | 17 | TRBJ2-2 | TRBD2 | TRBV7-2 | TGTGCCAGCAGCTTCAGACTAGCGGGGGTTCTGTCCGGGGAGCTGTTTTTT | CASSFRLAGVLSGELFF
NA | 14 | TRBJ2-1 | NA | TRBV19 | TGTGCCAGTAAAGCTTTGAGCTCCTACAATGAGCAGTTCTTC | CASKALSSYNEQFF
NA | 14 | TRBJ2-7 | TRBD1 | TRBV15 | TGTGCCACCAGCAGGGGACAGCCGACCTACGAGCAGTACTTC | CATSRGQPTYEQYF
NA | 13 | TRBJ2-3 | NA | TRBV3-1/TRBV3-2 | TGTGCCAGCAGCCTTGGGGGGGCGGATACGCAGTATTTT | CASSLGGADTQYF
NA | 15 | TRBJ2-1 | NA | TRBV18 | TGTGCCAGCTCACCAAGGCGGGACTCCTACAATGAGCAGTTCTTC | CASSPRRDSYNEQFF
NA | 13 | TRBJ2-5 | NA | TRBV3-1/TRBV3-2 | TGTGCCAGCAGCCCGACAGGTGGGAGGGCCCAGTACTTC | CASSPTGGRAQYF
NA | 15 | TRBJ1-1 | TRBD1 | TRBV28 | TGTGCCAGCAGGGGACAGGGCGGCATGAACACTGAAGCTTTCTTT | CASRGQGGMNTEAFF
many | 16 | TRBJ2-3 | NA | TRBV15 | TGTGCCACCAGCAGCCGGACTCGGCCTAGCACAGATACGCAGTATTTT | CATSSRTRPSTDTQYF
few | 18 | TRBJ2-1 | TRBD1 | TRBV18 | TGTGCCAGCTCACCATCGATACAGACCGGGACAGGGGGAAATGAGCAGTTCTTC | CASSPSIQTGTGGNEQFF
NA | 10 | TRBJ2-5 | TRBD2 | TRBV2 | TGTGCCAGCAGACTAGCGGCTCAGTACTTC | CASRLAAQYF
NA | 12 | TRBJ2-6 | NA | TRBV2 | TGTGCCAGCACATCGACGGGTAACGTCCTGACTTTC | CASTSTGNVLTF
once | 17 | TRBJ2-5 | TRBD1 | TRBV24-1 | TGTGCCACCAGTGATTTGCAGCAGGGGGATTCACAAGAGACCCAGTACTTC | CATSDLQQGDSQETQYF
NA | 15 | TRBJ2-7 | TRBD2 | TRBV27 | TGTGCCAGCAGTCGGACTAGCGGGGGGTCTTACGAGCAGTACTTC | CASSRTSGGSYEQYF
NA | 15 | TRBJ1-3 | TRBD1 | TRBV27 | TGTGCCAGCAGAGGGACAGATTCCTCTGGAAACACCATATATTTT | CASRGTDSSGNTIYF
NA | 16 | TRBJ2-2 | TRBD1 | TRBV19 | TGTGCCAGTAGTATATGGGGGACAGAAAACACCGGGGAGCTGTTTTTT | CASSIWGTENTGELFF
NA | 14 | TRBJ2-7 | NA | TRBV2 | TGTGCCAGCAGTAGGACACGTAGATCCTACGAGCAGTACTTC | CASSRTRRSYEQYF
NA | 15 | TRBJ2-3 | NA | TRBV7-3 | TGTGCCAGCAGCCCCAAGGGCGCAGGGGTAGATACGCAGTATTTT | CASSPKGAGVDTQYF
NA | 15 | TRBJ1-1 | NA | TRBV23-1 | TGCGCCAGCAGTCAGGCTGCAATCATGAACACTGAAGCTTTCTTT | CASSQAAIMNTEAFF
NA | 15 | TRBJ1-5 | NA | TRBV27 | TGTGCCAGCAGTTTCATCAGCGGGGGCAATCAGCCCCAGCATTTT | CASSFISGGNQPQHF